A single T cell receptor (beta chain) is shown here with its context. Its antigen is not known. These data originate in a study of identifying expanded T cells in peripheral blood. TCRdb's copy holds only in-frame clones and misses some; the assay was immunoSEQ multiplex PCR. The data hold about 130,000 clones, with 70% to 90% observed a single time. During the collection period, no donor immune events like infections were recorded. V lost 3 bases to trimming and J lost 3 bases; unmatched junction nucleotides: 5. The germline V gene encodes CDR1 SGHKS and CDR2 YYEKEE (reference sequence). The CDR3 extends over 15 amino acids. Study-wide findings and caveats: Differentially abundant clones: around 1.2 between replicates, 15 to 17 at roughly 13 days, 19 at four. Clone count variance between roughly 2-week samples rose with total template count.

The source of this sequence is a person aged 18-70 years in good health. V is TRBV5-5 and J is TRBJ2-7; 11 positions match TRBD2. Sequenced sample: blood. The CDR3 here is CASSSLAGGFYEQYF. DNA for the CDR3: TGTGCCAGCAGCTCCCTAGCGGGGGGATTCTACGAGCAGTACTTC.